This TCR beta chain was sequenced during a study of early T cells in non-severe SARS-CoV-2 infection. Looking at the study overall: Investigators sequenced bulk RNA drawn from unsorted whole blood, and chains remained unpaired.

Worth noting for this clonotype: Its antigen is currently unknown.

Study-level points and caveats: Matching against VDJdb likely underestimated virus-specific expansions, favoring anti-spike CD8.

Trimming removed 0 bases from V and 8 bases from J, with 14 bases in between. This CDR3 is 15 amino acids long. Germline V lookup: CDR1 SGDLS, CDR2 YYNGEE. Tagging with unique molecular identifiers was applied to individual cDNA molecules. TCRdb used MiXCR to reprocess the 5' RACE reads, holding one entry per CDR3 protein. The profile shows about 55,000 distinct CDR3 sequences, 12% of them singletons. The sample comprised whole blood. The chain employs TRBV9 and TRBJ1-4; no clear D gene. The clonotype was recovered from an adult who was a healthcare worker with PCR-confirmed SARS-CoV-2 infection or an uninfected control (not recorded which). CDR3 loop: CASSVVSAPREKLFF. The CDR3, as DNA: TGTGCCAGCAGCGTAGTTTCAGCGCCGCGGGAAAAACTGTTTTTT.